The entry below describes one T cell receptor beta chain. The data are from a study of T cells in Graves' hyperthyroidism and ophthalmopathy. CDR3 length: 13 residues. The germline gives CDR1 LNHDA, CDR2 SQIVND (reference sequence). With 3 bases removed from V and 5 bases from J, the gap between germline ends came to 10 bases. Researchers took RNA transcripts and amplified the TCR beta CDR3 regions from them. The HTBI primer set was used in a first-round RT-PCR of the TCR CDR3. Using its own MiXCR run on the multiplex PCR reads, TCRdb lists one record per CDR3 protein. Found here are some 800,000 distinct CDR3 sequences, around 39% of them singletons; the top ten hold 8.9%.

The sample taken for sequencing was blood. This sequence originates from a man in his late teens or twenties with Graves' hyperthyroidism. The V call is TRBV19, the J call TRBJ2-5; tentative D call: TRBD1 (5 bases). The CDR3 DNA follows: TGTGCCAGTAGTATGGCGACAGACGAGACCCAGTACTTC. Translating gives CASSMATDETQYF.